This T cell receptor beta chain was identified during a study of Ad26.COV2.S vaccination and SARS-CoV-2 variants. Whole-study results and caveats: Reported post-vaccination CD8+ and CD4+ T cell responses to spike showed substantial breadth.

The V segment lost 7 bases and the J segment 6 bases; nucleotides outside the gene matches: 7. CDR1 and CDR2 from the germline V gene are SGHRS and YFSETQ. The CDR3 has 14 amino acids. Using immunoSEQ multiplex PCR, the repertoire was profiled, and TCRdb retains in-frame clones only, with some absent. The table shows about 350,000 clones, with roughly 84% occurring only once. Note on this clone: The antigen is unknown.

Indicated treatment: around 19 received Ad26.COV2.S at low or high dose, single or two shots; roughly five received placebo; per-sample allocation not given. Day 63 after the first injection of vaccine or placebo was the sampling time. Spike of the Wuhan-strain SARS-CoV-2 was expressed by an Ad26 vector, which formed the vaccine. The J gene is TRBJ2-2, the V gene TRBV5-1; the match to TRBD2 covers 9 bases. The sample consisted of peripheral blood, taken in a trial of Ad26.COV2.S vaccine versus placebo. This sequence originates from a person between 18 and 60 years old who received the Ad26.COV2.S COVID-19 vaccine or a placebo. The CDR3 loop reads CASSASGKPGELFF. CDR3 DNA: TGCGCCAGCTCGGCTAGCGGGAAGCCCGGGGAGCTGTTTTTT. The full variable domain, completed using reference TRBV5-1 and TRBJ2-2, is KAGVTQTPRYLIKTRGQQVTLSCSPISGHRSVSWYQQTPGQGLQFLFEYFSETQRNKGNFPGRFSGRQFSNSRSEMNVSTLELGDSALYLCASSASGKPGELFFGEGSRLTVL.